Following are 4 T cell receptor beta chains from one sample sequenced in a study of T cell changes during pregnancy in multiple sclerosis. Generated by immunoSEQ multiplex PCR, the TCRdb table keeps only in-frame clones and is missing some. Of about 50,000 clones in the sample, roughly 92% were seen once. Sequenced material: CD4+ T cells from peripheral blood mononuclear cells, taken before pregnancy. These receptor sequences come from a female donor with multiple sclerosis, enrolled in a pregnancy study.

This clone was observed a few times. The chain uses TRBV30 and TRBJ2-3; the D gene is possibly TRBD2 (6 bases). The CDR3 sequence is 14 residues long. V lost 2 bases, J lost 10 bases, and 19 bases lay in between. Germline CDR1 and CDR2: GTSNPN and SVGIG (reference sequence). CDR3 amino acids: CAWSPPSLREAQYF. The CDR3 region has the DNA TGTGCCTGGAGTCCCCCCAGCCTCAGGGAGGCGCAGTATTTT.

The table lists this clone with a count of one. The chain couples TRBV5-1 to TRBJ2-7; 11 bases align to TRBD2. The CDR3 totals 13 residues. Germline CDR1 reads SGHRS; CDR2 reads YFSETQ. With V trimmed by 1 base and J by 6 bases, 0 bases remained unmatched. The CDR3 nucleotides read TGCGCCAGCAGCTTGACTAGCGGGAGCGAGCAGTACTTC. As protein: CASSLTSGSEQYF.

The chain carries TRBV7-8 and TRBJ2-1; D may be TRBD1 (6 bases). Per germline, CDR1 SGHVS and CDR2 FQNEAQ. Trimming shortened V by 4 bases and J by 9 bases, and 16 bases separated the two germline ends. The length of the CDR3 is 14 residues. The chain's CDR3 is CASSSIPQGGEQFF. The CDR3 nucleotides are TGTGCCAGCAGCTCGATACCACAGGGTGGTGAGCAGTTCTTC.

The chain carries TRBV5-1 and TRBJ1-1; no definite D call. V lost 7 bases to trimming and J lost 5 bases, with 18 bases between them. CDR1 and CDR2 from the germline V gene are SGHRS and YFSETQ. The CDR3 extends over 14 amino acids. CDR3 nucleotides: TGCGCCAGCTGGGATAGGGCTAGGAGGACTGAAGCTTTCTTT. As protein: CASWDRARRTEAFF.